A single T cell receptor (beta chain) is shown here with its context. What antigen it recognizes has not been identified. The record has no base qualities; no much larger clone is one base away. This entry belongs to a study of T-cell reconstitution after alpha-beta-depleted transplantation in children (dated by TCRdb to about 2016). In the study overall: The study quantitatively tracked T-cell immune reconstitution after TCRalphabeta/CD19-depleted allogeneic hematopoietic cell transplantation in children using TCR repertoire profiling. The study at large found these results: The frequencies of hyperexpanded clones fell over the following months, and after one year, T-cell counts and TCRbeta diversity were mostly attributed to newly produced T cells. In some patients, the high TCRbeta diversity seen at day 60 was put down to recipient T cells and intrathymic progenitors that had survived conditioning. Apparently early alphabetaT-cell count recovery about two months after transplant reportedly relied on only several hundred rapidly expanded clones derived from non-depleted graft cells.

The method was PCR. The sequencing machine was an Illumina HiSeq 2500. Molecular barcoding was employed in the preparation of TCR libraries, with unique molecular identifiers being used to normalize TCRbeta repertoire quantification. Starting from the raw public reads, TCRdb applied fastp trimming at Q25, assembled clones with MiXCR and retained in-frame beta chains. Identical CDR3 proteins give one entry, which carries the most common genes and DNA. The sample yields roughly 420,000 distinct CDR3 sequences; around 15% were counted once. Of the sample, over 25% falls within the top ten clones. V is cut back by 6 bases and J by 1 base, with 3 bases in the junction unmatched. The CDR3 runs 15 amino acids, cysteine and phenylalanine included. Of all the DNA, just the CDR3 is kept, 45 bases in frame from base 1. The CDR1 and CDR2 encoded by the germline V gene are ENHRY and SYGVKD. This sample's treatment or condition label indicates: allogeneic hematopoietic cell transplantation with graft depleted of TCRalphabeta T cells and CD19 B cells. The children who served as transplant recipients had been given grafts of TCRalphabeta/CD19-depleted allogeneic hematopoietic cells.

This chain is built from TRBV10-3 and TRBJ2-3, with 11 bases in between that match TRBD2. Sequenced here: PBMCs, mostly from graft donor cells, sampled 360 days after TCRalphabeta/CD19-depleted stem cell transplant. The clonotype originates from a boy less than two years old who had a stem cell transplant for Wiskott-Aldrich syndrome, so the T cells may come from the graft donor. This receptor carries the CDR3 CAISPTSGGTDTQYF. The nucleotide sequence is TGTGCCATCAGCCCGACTAGCGGGGGCACAGATACGCAGTATTTT.